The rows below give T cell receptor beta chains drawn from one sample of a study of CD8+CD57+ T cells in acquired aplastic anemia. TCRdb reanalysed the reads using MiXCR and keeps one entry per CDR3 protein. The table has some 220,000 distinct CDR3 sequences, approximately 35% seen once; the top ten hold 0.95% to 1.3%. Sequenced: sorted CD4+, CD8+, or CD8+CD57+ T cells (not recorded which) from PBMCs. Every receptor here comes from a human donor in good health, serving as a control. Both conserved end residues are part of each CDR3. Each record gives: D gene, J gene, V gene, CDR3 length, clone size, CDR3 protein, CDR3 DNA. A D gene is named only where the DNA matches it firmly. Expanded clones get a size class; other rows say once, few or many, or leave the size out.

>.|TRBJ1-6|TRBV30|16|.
CAWRGLQSSYNSPLHF
TGTGCCTGGAGGGGCCTTCAAAGCTCCTATAATTCACCCCTCCACTTT
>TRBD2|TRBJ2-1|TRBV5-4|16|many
CASSSPGLADYNEQFF
TGTGCCAGCAGCTCACCGGGACTAGCGGACTACAATGAGCAGTTCTTC
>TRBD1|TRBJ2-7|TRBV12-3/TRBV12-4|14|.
CASSPGQSPYEQYF
TGTGCCAGCAGCCCGGGACAGAGTCCCTACGAGCAGTACTTC
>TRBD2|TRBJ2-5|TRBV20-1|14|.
CSARASGDQETQYF
TGCAGTGCTAGGGCTAGCGGGGACCAAGAGACCCAGTACTTC
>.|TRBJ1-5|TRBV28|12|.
CASRPINQPQHF
TGTGCCAGCAGGCCGATCAATCAGCCCCAGCATTTT
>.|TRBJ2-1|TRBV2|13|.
CASSPGPINEQFF
TGTGCCAGCAGTCCAGGACCGATTAATGAGCAGTTCTTC
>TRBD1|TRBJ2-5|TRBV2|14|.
CASSKTGGLETQYF
TGTGCCAGCAGTAAGACAGGGGGTTTGGAGACCCAGTACTTC
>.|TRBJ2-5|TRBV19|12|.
CASSKGVETQYF
TGTGCCAGTAGTAAGGGGGTCGAGACCCAGTACTTC
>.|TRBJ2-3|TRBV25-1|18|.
CASRQTKILWDSTDTQYF
TGTGCCAGCAGGCAGACAAAGATACTTTGGGATAGCACAGATACGCAGTATTTT
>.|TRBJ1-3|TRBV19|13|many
CASSRGVENTIYF
TGTGCCAGTAGTCGGGGGGTGGAAAACACCATATATTTT
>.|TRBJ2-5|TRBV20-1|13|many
CSASLTSQETQYF
TGCAGTGCTAGCTTAACTAGCCAAGAGACCCAGTACTTC
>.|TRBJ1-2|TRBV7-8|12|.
CASSRDNYGYTF
TGTGCCAGCAGCCGGGACAACTATGGCTACACCTTC
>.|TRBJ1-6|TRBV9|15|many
CASSVDGLPNSPLHF
TGTGCCAGCAGCGTAGACGGGCTCCCCAATTCACCCCTCCACTTT
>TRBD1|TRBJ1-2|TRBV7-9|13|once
CASSVQGAWRYTF
TGTGCCAGCAGCGTTCAGGGGGCGTGGCGCTACACCTTC
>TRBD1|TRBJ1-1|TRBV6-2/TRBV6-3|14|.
CASSYSIGQGKAFF
TGTGCCAGCAGTTACTCGATAGGACAGGGCAAAGCTTTCTTT
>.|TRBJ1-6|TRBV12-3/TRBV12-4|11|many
CASQGRGALHF
TGTGCCAGCCAGGGACGAGGGGCCCTCCACTTT
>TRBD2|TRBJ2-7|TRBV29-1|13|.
CSVASGRAYEQYF
TGCAGCGTTGCTAGCGGGAGGGCCTACGAGCAATACTTC
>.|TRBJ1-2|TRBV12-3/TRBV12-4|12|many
CASSFVLGGYTF
TGTGCCAGCAGTTTCGTGCTGGGCGGCTACACCTTC
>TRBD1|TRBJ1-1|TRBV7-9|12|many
CASSRTGTEAFF
TGTGCCAGCAGCAGGACAGGCACTGAAGCTTTCTTT
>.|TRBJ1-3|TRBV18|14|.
CASSPSSSGNTIYF
TGTGCCAGCTCACCAAGCAGTTCTGGAAACACCATATATTTT
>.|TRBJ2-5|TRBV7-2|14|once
CASRPGGGRETQYF
TGTGCCAGCAGGCCCGGAGGGGGAAGGGAGACCCAGTACTTT
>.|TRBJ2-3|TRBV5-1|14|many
CASSLASLGDTQYF
TGCGCCAGCAGCTTGGCTAGCCTTGGGGATACGCAGTATTTT
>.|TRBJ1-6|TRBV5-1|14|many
CASSLGPANSPLHF
TGCGCCAGCAGCCTAGGGCCAGCTAATTCACCCCTCCACTTT